The 2 T cell receptor beta chains below come from one sample, sequenced in a study of cytomegalovirus exposure and HLA in healthy donors. PCR involved 60 Vbeta and 13 Jbeta primers. Clones were read by immunoSEQ multiplex PCR, and TCRdb kept only the in-frame ones, dropping some. The sample lists about 140,000 clones; roughly 82% were seen once. The specimen sequenced was PBMCs. All receptors derive from a man younger than 30 in good health and CMV-seropositive.

The V gene is TRBV14, the J gene TRBJ1-1, with 7 bases fitting TRBD1. The CDR3 runs 13 residues. V gave up 0 bases and J gave up 7 bases; unmatched junction bases: 2. Germline CDR1 SGHDN, CDR2 FVKESK. DNA for the CDR3: TGTGCCAGCAGCCAAGATAGGGGGCTTGAAGCTTTCTTT. It translates to CASSQDRGLEAFF.

The CDR3 region has the DNA TGTGCCACCAGCCTAACGGGACAGGGAGGCGAGCAGTACTTC. Amino acids: CATSLTGQGGEQYF. The chain is built from TRBV15 and TRBJ2-7; 9 nucleotides align to TRBD1. Trimming at V came to 5 bases and at J to 6 bases, leaving 8 bases not matched to a gene. This CDR3 is built from 14 residues. The germline gives CDR1 LNHNV, CDR2 YYDKDF (reference sequence).